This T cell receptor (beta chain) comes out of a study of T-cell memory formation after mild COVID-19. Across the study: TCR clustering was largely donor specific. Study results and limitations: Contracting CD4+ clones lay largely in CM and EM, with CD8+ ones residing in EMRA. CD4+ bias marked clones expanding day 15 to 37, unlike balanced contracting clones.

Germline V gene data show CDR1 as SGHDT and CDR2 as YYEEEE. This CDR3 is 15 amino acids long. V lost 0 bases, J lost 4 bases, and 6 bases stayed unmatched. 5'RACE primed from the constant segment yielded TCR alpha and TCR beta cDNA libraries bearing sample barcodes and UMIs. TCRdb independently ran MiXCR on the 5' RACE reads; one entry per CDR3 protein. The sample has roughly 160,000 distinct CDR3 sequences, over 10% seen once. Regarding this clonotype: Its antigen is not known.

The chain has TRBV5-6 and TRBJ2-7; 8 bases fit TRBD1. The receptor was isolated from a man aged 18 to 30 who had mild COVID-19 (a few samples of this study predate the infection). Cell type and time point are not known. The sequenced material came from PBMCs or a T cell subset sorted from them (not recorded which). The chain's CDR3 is CASSLGQGIRYEQYV. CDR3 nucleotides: TGTGCCAGCAGCTTGGGACAGGGGATCCGATACGAGCAGTACGTC.